Sequencing of this T cell receptor (beta chain) was carried out in a study of T cells in Graves' hyperthyroidism and ophthalmopathy. Amplification of TCR beta CDR3 regions used RNA as the template. Carried out on the TCR CDR3, a first-round RT-PCR used the HTBI primer set. TCRdb passed the multiplex PCR reads through MiXCR, listing each CDR3 protein once. Of hundreds of thousands of distinct CDR3 sequences in the sample, roughly 15% were seen once. CDR3 size: 15 residues. Germline V gene lookup returns CDR1 MDHEN and CDR2 SYDVKM. V usage is TRBV28 and J usage is TRBJ2-7; 9 positions agree with TRBD2. Judging by the DNA end, TRBJ2-1 fits better; the J call may be wrong. This clonotype originated in a woman in her twenties or thirties with Graves' hyperthyroidism. Sequencing was carried out using blood. The CDR3 spells CASSLVAGGAYEQFF. The CDR3 bases are TGTGCCAGCAGTTTGGTGGCGGGAGGGGCCTACGAGCAGTTCTTC.